The rows below give T cell receptor beta chains drawn from one sample of a study of OX40 agonist ivuxolimab in advanced cancers. Only in-frame clones appear in the TCRdb table, and some are missing; sequencing was by immunoSEQ multiplex PCR. This sample has tens of thousands of clones; 87% occur once, and the top ten carry under 0.35%. This material consisted of CD4+ or CD8+ T cells sorted from blood, taken in a trial of the OX40 agonist ivuxolimab. The receptors come from an adult with an advanced solid tumor such as melanoma, head and neck, liver or kidney cancer. The CDR3 runs from the conserved cysteine through the conserved F or W.

j_call v_call cdr3_aa
TRBJ1-1 TRBV6-1 CASTRSMNTEAFF
TRBJ2-2 TRBV11-2 CASSLDTAGELFF
TRBJ2-7 TRBV30 CAWSYIQGAPLYEQYF
TRBJ2-3 TRBV19 CASSLRQGGIGDTQYF
TRBJ1-1 TRBV10-2 CASRKVGNTEAFF
TRBJ1-3 TRBV4-3 CASSQESGNTIYF
TRBJ2-3 TRBV30 CAWSPIGGLAGVSTDTQYF
TRBJ2-7 TRBV14 CASSLGPFEQYF
TRBJ2-7 TRBV21-1 CASSRTVWTGTYEQYF
TRBJ1-5 TRBV15 CATSRDYDQPQHF
TRBJ2-1 TRBV18 CASSPGLANEQFF
TRBJ2-5 TRBV6-5 CASSYSSGGGQETQYF
TRBJ1-2 TRBV5-8 CASSLGQAHGYTF
TRBJ1-1 TRBV7-9 CASRRDRSGEAFF
TRBJ1-2 TRBV7-2 CASRADGSYGYTF
TRBJ2-1 TRBV11-2 CASSLDSGGADEQFF
TRBJ2-3 TRBV5-4 CASSSGTGLSTDTQYF
TRBJ2-2 TRBV9 CASSVAERGQGNTGELFF
TRBJ2-5 TRBV9 CASSLGPGQGETQYF
TRBJ2-1 TRBV14 CASSPSHNEQFF
TRBJ1-3 TRBV4-2 CASSQDQGRGPSSSGNTIYF
TRBJ2-5 TRBV21-1 CASSKKCRGGGPSQETQYF
TRBJ1-2 TRBV14 CASSQVHGNYGYTF
TRBJ2-3 TRBV19 CASTGGHTDTQYF
TRBJ1-5 TRBV10-2 CASSESGGGPNQPQHF
TRBJ1-5 TRBV25-1 CASSESSNQPQHF
TRBJ2-7 TRBV29-1 CSARAGGPYEQYF
TRBJ1-3 TRBV20-1 CSASRGDTIYF
TRBJ1-1 TRBV5-1 CASSLGHLGDTEAFF
TRBJ2-7 TRBV4-2 CASSPQEGDFGEQYF
TRBJ1-2 TRBV7-2 CASSLTGTAHGYTF
TRBJ2-1 TRBV19 CASSTSGGPYNEQFF
TRBJ2-1 TRBV27 CASRPDRDNEQFF
TRBJ1-2 TRBV29-1 CSVDQSIRGGYTF
TRBJ2-7 TRBV7-9 CASSHNTWQGTAYEQYF